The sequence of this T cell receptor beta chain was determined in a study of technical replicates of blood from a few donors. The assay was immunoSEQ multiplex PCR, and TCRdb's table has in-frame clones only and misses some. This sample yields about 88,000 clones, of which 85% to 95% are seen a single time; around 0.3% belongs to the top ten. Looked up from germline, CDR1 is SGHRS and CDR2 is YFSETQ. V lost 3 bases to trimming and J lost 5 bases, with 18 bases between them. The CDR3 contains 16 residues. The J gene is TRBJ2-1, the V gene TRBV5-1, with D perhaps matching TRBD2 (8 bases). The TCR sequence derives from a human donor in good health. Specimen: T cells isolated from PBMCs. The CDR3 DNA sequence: TGCGCCAGCAGCTCGGGGGGGGCAGGGGGACACAATGAGCAGTTCTTC. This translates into CASSSGGAGGHNEQFF.